The TCR beta chain described here comes from a study of cytomegalovirus exposure and HLA in healthy donors. The germline V gene has CDR1 MNHNS and CDR2 SASEGT. Trimming removed 8 bases from V and 2 bases from J, with 7 bases in between. This CDR3 comprises 11 residues. With respect to this clone: Its antigen remains unknown.

The study's findings and limits: 150 to 200 TCR beta chains were listed as cytomegalovirus-associated. The authors later found most CMV-associated TCR beta chains appeared HLA-restricted.

In the PCR, 60 Vbeta and 13 Jbeta primers were used. Authors' analysis steps: An analysis that came later counted approximately 76 million unique TCR beta chains, approximately 10 million shared. Libraries were prepared by immunoSEQ multiplex PCR; TCRdb keeps only in-frame clonotypes and omits some of them. Clone size and V and J calls were adopted from that table, with D and trimming inferred from the DNA. The data show 100,000 to 150,000 clones, around two thirds seen once. The chain couples TRBV6-1 to TRBJ2-7; D not certain. This TCR was sampled from a human donor in good health. Input material: PBMCs. The CDR3 DNA sequence: TGTGCCAGCCGTCGGGCCTACGAGCAGTACTTC. Its protein product is CASRRAYEQYF.